This T cell receptor (beta chain) was documented in a study of blood T cell repertoires in COVID-19. At the level of the study: The origin of the acute and convalescent COVID-19 samples was the United States, Italy and Spain. Sample material is recorded as cDNA or gDNA derived from T cells, B-cell-depleted T cells, or PBMCs.

V lost 0 bases, J lost 4 bases, and 12 bases lay in between. Per germline, CDR1 MGHRA and CDR2 YSYEKL. The CDR3 covers 15 residues. Under the authors' procedure: Amplifying reference gene primers gave estimates of nucleated cell counts. Generated by immunoSEQ multiplex PCR, the TCRdb table keeps only in-frame clones and is missing some. That table is the source of V, J and clone size, and D and trimming were worked out from the DNA. The sample consists of 90,000 to 120,000 clones, 87% of them appearing once. The sequencing sample was made of peripheral blood. This sequence originates from a man aged 45 to 65 with acute or convalescent COVID-19. V gene TRBV4-1 combines with J gene TRBJ2-5; D gene uncertain. The DNA of the CDR3 is TGCGCCAGCAGCCAAGATTCGGCCCCGGGAGAGACCCAGTACTTC. Protein product: CASSQDSAPGETQYF.